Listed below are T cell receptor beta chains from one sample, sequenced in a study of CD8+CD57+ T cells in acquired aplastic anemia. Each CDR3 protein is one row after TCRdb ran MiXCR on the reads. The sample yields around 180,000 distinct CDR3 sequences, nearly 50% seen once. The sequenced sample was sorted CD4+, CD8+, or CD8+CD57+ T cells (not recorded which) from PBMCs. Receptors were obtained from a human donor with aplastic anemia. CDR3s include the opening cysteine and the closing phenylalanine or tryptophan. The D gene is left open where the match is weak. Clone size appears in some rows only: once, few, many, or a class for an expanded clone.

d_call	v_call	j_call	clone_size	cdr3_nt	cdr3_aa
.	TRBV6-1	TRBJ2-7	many	TGTGCCAGCAGCCGGGGCCGGGGTCCCAACGAGCAGTACTTC	CASSRGRGPNEQYF
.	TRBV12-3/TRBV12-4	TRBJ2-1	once	TGTGCCAGCAGTTTATGGGCTAGCGAGTACAATGAGCAGTTCTTC	CASSLWASEYNEQFF
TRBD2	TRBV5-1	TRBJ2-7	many	TGCGCCAGCAGCCTACAAACCCTAGCGGGATCCTACGAGCAGTACTTC	CASSLQTLAGSYEQYF
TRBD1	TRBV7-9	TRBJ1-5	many	TGTGCCAGCAGCTTAGAACAGGGGCCCAATCAGCCCCAGCATTTT	CASSLEQGPNQPQHF
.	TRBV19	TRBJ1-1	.	TGTGCCAGTAGTATGGCAGGAATGAACACTGAAGCTTTCTTT	CASSMAGMNTEAFF
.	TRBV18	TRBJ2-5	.	TGTGCCAGCTCACCTAGTTACAGTAAAGAGACCCAGTACTTC	CASSPSYSKETQYF
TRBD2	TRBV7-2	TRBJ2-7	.	TGTGCCAGCAGCTCCCCCACGACTAGCCCTTACGAGCAGTACTTC	CASSSPTTSPYEQYF
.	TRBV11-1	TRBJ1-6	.	TGTGCCAGCAGCTTAGCCGATTGGTATACAGCCAATTCACCCCTCCACTTT	CASSLADWYTANSPLHF
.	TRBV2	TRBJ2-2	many	TGTGCCAGCAGTGAATTGCGAAAAACCGGGGAGCTGTTTTTT	CASSELRKTGELFF
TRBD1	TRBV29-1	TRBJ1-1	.	TGCAGCGTACAGACAGGGGAAGGTGAAGCTTTCTTT	CSVQTGEGEAFF
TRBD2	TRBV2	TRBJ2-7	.	TGTGCCAGCAGTGAGGACGGACTAGCGAGCTACGAGCAGTACTTC	CASSEDGLASYEQYF
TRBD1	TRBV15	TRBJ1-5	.	TGTGCCACCAGCTGGACAGGGTTCGATCAGCCCCAGCATTTT	CATSWTGFDQPQHF
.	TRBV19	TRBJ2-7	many	TGTGCCAGTAGTATCGGCTCTCATACGGAGCAGTACTTC	CASSIGSHTEQYF
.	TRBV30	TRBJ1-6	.	TGTGCCTGGTCGCAAAGCAGGATAGCCTCCTATAATTCACCCCTCCACTTT	CAWSQSRIASYNSPLHF
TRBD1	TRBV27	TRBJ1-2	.	TGTGCCAGCAGTTTGGCGACAGGGGGATATGGCTACACCTTC	CASSLATGGYGYTF
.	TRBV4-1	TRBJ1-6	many	TGCGCCAGCAGCCAAATATTAACAGACACCCGTAATTCACCCCTCCACTTT	CASSQILTDTRNSPLHF
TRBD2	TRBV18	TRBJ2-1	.	TGTGCCAGCTCACCCCCGGGACTAAGTGAGACTGAGCAGTTCTTC	CASSPPGLSETEQFF
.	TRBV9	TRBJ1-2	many	TGTGCCAGCAGCGTAGACAGCTTCAACTATGGCTACACCTTC	CASSVDSFNYGYTF
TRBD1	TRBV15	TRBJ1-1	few	TGTGCCACCAGCAGGGACAGGGGGACCCAGAACACTGAAGCTTTCTTT	CATSRDRGTQNTEAFF
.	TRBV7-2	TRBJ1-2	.	TGTGCCAGCAGCCTCGAGGGGAGGCTTGGCTACACCTTC	CASSLEGRLGYTF
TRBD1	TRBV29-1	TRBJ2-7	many	TGCAGCGCAGGTATAACAGGGGGCTTCTACGAGCAGTACTTC	CSAGITGGFYEQYF
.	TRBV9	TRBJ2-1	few	TGTGCCAGCAGCGTAAACCCCCGGGGGAATGAGCAGTTCTTC	CASSVNPRGNEQFF
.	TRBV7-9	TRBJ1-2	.	TGTGCCAGCAGCCCTCCCTCAGGGGTTGGCTACACCTTC	CASSPPSGVGYTF
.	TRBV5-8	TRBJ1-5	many	TGTGCCAGCAGTACGCAGGATCAGCCCCAGCATTTT	CASSTQDQPQHF
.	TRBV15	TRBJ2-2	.	TGTGCCACCAGCAGAGATCGGGGGACACTCTCCACCGGGGAGCTGTTTTTT	CATSRDRGTLSTGELFF
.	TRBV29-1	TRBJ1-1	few	TGCAGCGTTGAGACGAACACTGAAGCTTTCTTT	CSVETNTEAFF
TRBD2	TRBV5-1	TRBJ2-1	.	TGCGCCAGCAGCTCTTTAGCGGGGGGAACATACAATGAGCAGTTCTTC	CASSSLAGGTYNEQFF
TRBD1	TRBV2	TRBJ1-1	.	TGTGCCAGCGTGGGGACAGCATCCACTGAAGCTTTCTTT	CASVGTASTEAFF
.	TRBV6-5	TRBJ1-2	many	TGTGCCAGCAGTTACTCATGGGGCGCGGATTATGGCTACACCTTC	CASSYSWGADYGYTF
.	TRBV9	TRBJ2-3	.	TGTGCCAGCAGCGTAGGGGGACCCCAACTATTCACAGATACGCAGTATTTT	CASSVGGPQLFTDTQYF